The 19 T cell receptor beta chains given below trace back to one sample, sequenced in a study of blood T cell repertoires in COVID-19. Profiling relied on immunoSEQ multiplex PCR, and the TCRdb table lists in-frame clones only, not all of them. The repertoire holds tens of thousands of clones, with 70% to 85% as singletons. Sequenced: peripheral blood. These receptors came from a human donor in a cohort sampled during active COVID-19.

This clone was seen more than once but under ten times. This sequence joins TRBV6-2 or TRBV6-3 and TRBJ2-2; D might be TRBD1 (5 bases). V gave up 1 base and J gave up 4 bases, with 7 bases separating them. Germline lookup yields CDR1 MNHEY and CDR2 SVGEGT. This CDR3 comprises 14 residues. This CDR3 reads CASSYYDSTGELFF. In DNA form, the CDR3 reads TGTGCCAGCAGTTACTACGACAGCACCGGGGAGCTGTTTTTT.

J is TRBJ2-5 and V is TRBV5-1; 7 bases fit TRBD2. V trimming: 4 bases; J trimming: 3 bases; junction bases outside the gene matches: 9. Germline assignment: CDR1 SGHRS and CDR2 YFSETQ. The CDR3 runs 15 residues. CDR3 sequence (DNA): TGCGCCAGCAGCACGGAGGCTAGCGGAGAAGAGACCCAGTACTTC. Translated, it gives CASSTEASGEETQYF.

V is TRBV9 and J is TRBJ1-2; D unclear. V lost 3 bases and J 4 bases, leaving 7 bases between the germline ends. Germline lookup yields CDR1 SGDLS and CDR2 YYNGEE. The CDR3 runs to 12 residues. CDR3 DNA: TGTGCCAGCAGCGCGGAGGTCTATGGCTACACCTTC. Translated: CASSAEVYGYTF.

V and J are TRBV27 and TRBJ2-5; TRBD2 agrees at 10 bases. The CDR3 has 16 residues. Trimming removed 4 bases from V and 2 bases from J; junction bases left unmatched: 7. Germline values: CDR1 MNHEY, CDR2 SMNVEV (reference sequence). This CDR3 reads CASSYSSGRGQETQYF. CDR3 nucleotides: TGTGCCAGCAGTTACTCTAGCGGGAGAGGTCAAGAGACCCAGTACTTC.

The gene calls are TRBV27 and TRBJ1-1; D possibly corresponds to TRBD1 (6 bases). V shed 5 bases and J shed 4 bases, with 17 bases lying between them. The CDR3 is 15 amino acids. Germline V gene sequence: CDR1 MNHEY, CDR2 SMNVEV (reference sequence). CDR3: CASSPDPNRATEAFF. In DNA, the CDR3 is TGTGCCAGCAGTCCCGACCCTAACAGGGCCACTGAAGCTTTCTTT.

The chain combines TRBV7-2 with TRBJ1-6, with 10 bases that match TRBD1. Germline CDR1 is SGHTA and CDR2 is FQGNSA. The CDR3 contains 15 residues. Trimming removed 5 bases from V and 9 bases from J; junction bases left unmatched: 7. Here the CDR3 DNA reads TGTGCCAGCAGCCGGGACAGGGGTAATGGTTCACCCCTCCACTTT. This sequence encodes CASSRDRGNGSPLHF.

This clone was counted a few times. The genes are TRBV28 and TRBJ2-2; tentatively, D is TRBD1 (6 bases). CDR1 is MDHEN, CDR2 SYDVKM, per germline. This CDR3 comprises 16 residues. V was clipped by 6 bases and J by 5 bases, with 19 bases between them. CDR3 in amino acids: CASSSGSLRGTGELFF. In nucleotides, the CDR3 is TGTGCCAGCAGCTCCGGGTCCCTGAGGGGGACCGGGGAGCTGTTTTTT.

The chain uses TRBV9 and TRBJ2-1; D is perhaps TRBD2 (6 bases). CDR1 is SGDLS, CDR2 YYNGEE, per germline. CDR3 length: 17 residues. Trimming removed 4 bases from V and 3 bases from J, with 20 bases in between. For the CDR3, the DNA is TGTGCCAGCAGCCTTACGATCGGGGGAATTCACTACAATGAGCAGTTCTTC. As protein: CASSLTIGGIHYNEQFF.

There are a few counts of this clone. The rearrangement joins TRBV27 to TRBJ2-1; D is unclear. V lost 0 bases and J 4 bases, leaving 4 bases between the germline ends. This CDR3 region has 13 residues. Looked up from germline, CDR1 is MNHEY and CDR2 is SMNVEV (reference sequence). CDR3 in DNA: TGTGCCAGCAGTTTATCCCTATACAATGAGCAGTTCTTC. It encodes CASSLSLYNEQFF.

The V gene is TRBV4-3, the J gene TRBJ2-7; no clear D. The CDR3 has 15 amino acids. CDR1 and CDR2 (germline): LGHNA, YSLEER. Trimming pared 1 base from V and 2 bases from J, leaving 12 bases between. The CDR3 DNA is TGCGCCAGCAGCCAAGTCCTGAACGAGGCCTACGAGCAGTACTTC. Translated, it gives CASSQVLNEAYEQYF.

The gene calls are TRBV19 and TRBJ2-7, with TRBD1 matching 10 bases. The CDR3 loop spans 13 amino acids. The trim removed 6 bases at V and 3 bases at J, leaving 2 bases unmatched. Germline V gene sequence: CDR1 LNHDA, CDR2 SQIVND (reference sequence). The CDR3 region is CASRRDRGYEQYF. CDR3 coding DNA: TGTGCCAGTAGGCGGGACAGGGGCTACGAGCAGTACTTC.

The chain recombines TRBV7-9 with TRBJ1-2; 7 nucleotides align to TRBD1. This CDR3 region has 12 residues. Germline-derived CDR1 and CDR2 are SEHNR and FQNEAQ (reference sequence). The trim removed 5 bases at V and 7 bases at J, leaving 4 bases unmatched. The DNA for the CDR3 is TGTGCCAGCAGCACTAGGGGGCTTGGCTACACCTTC. Its translation is CASSTRGLGYTF.

V and J are TRBV19 and TRBJ2-5; no reliable D call. From germline, CDR1 is LNHDA and CDR2 SQIVND (reference sequence). The ends were cut back, 7 bases at V and 5 bases at J, with 11 bases in the middle. This CDR3 contains 12 residues. Written as DNA, the CDR3 is TGTGCCAGTACGTCATCCGGGGAGACCCAGTACTTC. Encoded protein: CASTSSGETQYF.

The chain carries TRBV28 and TRBJ1-2, with D perhaps TRBD1 (5 bases). CDR1 is MDHEN and CDR2 is SYDVKM in the germline V gene. Trimming left V 5 bases short and J 3 bases short, with 16 bases between. This CDR3 region has 15 residues. This CDR3 reads CASSLLHGGDYGYTF. DNA of the CDR3: TGTGCCAGCAGTCTACTTCATGGGGGGGACTATGGCTACACCTTC.

Remarks on this clone: Different DNA sequences within this sample yield the same CDR3. This rearrangement joins TRBV13 to TRBJ1-3; 7 bases map to TRBD1. Germline V gene sequence: CDR1 PRHDT, CDR2 FYEKMQ (reference sequence). This CDR3 has 15 amino acids. J was trimmed by 3 bases and V by 5 bases; bases with no gene match: 7. DNA of the CDR3: TGTGCCAGCAGCGCTCGCAGGGGGTATGGAAACACCATATATTTT. It encodes CASSARRGYGNTIYF.

The V call is TRBV7-6, the J call TRBJ2-2; no firm D call. V was shortened by 5 bases and J by 1 base, with 8 bases between the two germline ends. The germline V gene encodes CDR1 SGHVS and CDR2 FNYEAQ. The CDR3 runs 14 residues. This chain's CDR3 is CASSIGWNTGELFF. The CDR3 nucleotides are TGTGCCAGCAGCATCGGTTGGAACACCGGGGAGCTGTTTTTT.

The chain employs TRBV4-1 and TRBJ1-3; the D gene is possibly TRBD1 (5 bases). This CDR3 region has 14 residues. The V and J ends lost 4 bases and 2 bases respectively, with 9 bases between them. Germline-derived CDR1 and CDR2 are MGHRA and YSYEKL. CDR3 coding DNA: TGCGCCAGCAGCCCGTCAGGGACTGGAAACACCATATATTTT. This encodes CASSPSGTGNTIYF.

This chain connects TRBV4-3 to TRBJ2-3, with D maybe TRBD2 (6 bases). The CDR3 sequence is 14 residues long. CDR1 and CDR2 from the germline V gene are LGHNA and YSLEER. The ends were cut back, 1 base at V and 2 bases at J, with 7 bases in the middle. CDR3 region: CASSQAGDTDTQYF. CDR3 nucleotide sequence: TGCGCCAGCAGCCAAGCGGGAGACACAGATACGCAGTATTTT.

V usage is TRBV6-1 and J usage is TRBJ1-1; D is perhaps TRBD1 (6 bases). Per germline, CDR1 MNHNS and CDR2 SASEGT. The CDR3 runs 17 residues. V lost 1 base and J lost 1, with 16 bases in between. Here the CDR3 reads CASSEDRASRSNTEAFF. The CDR3 nucleotides are TGTGCCAGCAGTGAAGACAGGGCTTCTCGATCGAACACTGAAGCTTTCTTT.